A selection of T cell receptor beta chains follows, all from one sample in a study of blood T cell repertoires in COVID-19. Sequencing used immunoSEQ multiplex PCR; TCRdb keeps in-frame clones, though not all of them. The sample lists some 300,000 clones; around 89% were seen once. The sequencing sample was made of peripheral blood. The receptors here all came from a woman aged 25 to 39 who had recovered from COVID-19. CDR3s leave out the opening cysteine and the closing phenylalanine or tryptophan.

>TRBV19|TRBJ1-1
ASSINSLSGRAEAF
>TRBV6-1|TRBJ2-5
ASSENTGSRETQY
>TRBV12-3/TRBV12-4|TRBJ2-2
ASKLGGGELF
>TRBV6-5|TRBJ2-7
AGRRGPYSYEQY
>TRBV28|TRBJ2-3
ASKGASGGTDTQY
>TRBV5-1|TRBJ2-3
ASSYERTSGRWY
>TRBV5-4|TRBJ1-4
ASSLANQGDEKLF
>TRBV5-6|TRBJ1-2
ASSWEIGEARYGYT
>TRBV27|TRBJ2-6
ASSLFWRQGFSGANVLT
>TRBV28|TRBJ1-2
ASSDPGGDYGYT
>TRBV5-1|TRBJ1-1
ASSEGPEAF
>TRBV27|TRBJ1-1
ASSKQENTEAF
>TRBV5-1|TRBJ1-4
ASSLVENEKLF
>TRBV7-3|TRBJ2-3
ASSLGQGAVSTDTQY